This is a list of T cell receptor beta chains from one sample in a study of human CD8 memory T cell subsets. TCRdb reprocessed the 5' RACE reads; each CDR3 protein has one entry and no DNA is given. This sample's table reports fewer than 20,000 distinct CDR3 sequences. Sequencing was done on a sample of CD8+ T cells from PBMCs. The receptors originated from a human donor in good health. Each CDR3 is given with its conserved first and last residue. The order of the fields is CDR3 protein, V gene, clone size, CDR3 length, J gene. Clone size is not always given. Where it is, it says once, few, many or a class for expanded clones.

CARNQWRTAEAFF | TRBV21-1 | . | 13 | TRBJ1-1
CASSSALVSLADTQYF | TRBV28 | . | 16 | TRBJ2-3
CASSPTPNTGELFF | TRBV6-2/TRBV6-3 | . | 14 | TRBJ2-2
CASSLGIGEPNTGELFF | TRBV7-2 | . | 17 | TRBJ2-2
CASSRVSNTEAFF | TRBV5-6 | medium-sized | 13 | TRBJ1-1
CASSGGTGGFTEAFF | TRBV6-6 | . | 15 | TRBJ1-1
CASSLGVGDNEQFF | TRBV3-1 | . | 14 | TRBJ2-1
CASSANYYEQYF | TRBV19 | . | 12 | TRBJ2-7
CASSQEGGTARFFYEQYF | TRBV4-2 | . | 18 | TRBJ2-7
CASSQGGLEAFF | TRBV16 | . | 12 | TRBJ1-1
CASSTTYRINSNQPQHF | TRBV12-3/TRBV12-4 | medium-sized | 17 | TRBJ1-5
CATSEAGSEQFF | TRBV24-1 | . | 12 | TRBJ2-1
CASSTRRPAVDEQFF | TRBV5-1 | . | 15 | TRBJ2-1
CASSYGTGAEAFF | TRBV7-9 | . | 13 | TRBJ1-1
CASSLRSFRLNEQFF | TRBV5-6 | medium-sized | 15 | TRBJ2-1
CASSLGGTSRDEQFF | TRBV12-3/TRBV12-4 | . | 15 | TRBJ2-1
CATSDLWGEAFF | TRBV24-1 | . | 12 | TRBJ1-1
CASSQDRDRFMNTEAFF | TRBV14 | . | 17 | TRBJ1-1
CASSSGPAGNTIYF | TRBV7-9 | . | 14 | TRBJ1-3
CATSDLQGSSTDTQYF | TRBV24-1 | . | 16 | TRBJ2-3
CASSQESGGGAPLDEQYF | TRBV4-2 | . | 18 | TRBJ2-7
CASSYRTESYEQYF | TRBV6-5 | . | 14 | TRBJ2-7
CASSLTSAFYNEQFF | TRBV5-6 | medium-sized | 15 | TRBJ2-1
CASSLIGRPDEQYF | TRBV11-1 | . | 14 | TRBJ2-7
CASSTAGGRGYEQYF | TRBV6-6 | . | 15 | TRBJ2-7